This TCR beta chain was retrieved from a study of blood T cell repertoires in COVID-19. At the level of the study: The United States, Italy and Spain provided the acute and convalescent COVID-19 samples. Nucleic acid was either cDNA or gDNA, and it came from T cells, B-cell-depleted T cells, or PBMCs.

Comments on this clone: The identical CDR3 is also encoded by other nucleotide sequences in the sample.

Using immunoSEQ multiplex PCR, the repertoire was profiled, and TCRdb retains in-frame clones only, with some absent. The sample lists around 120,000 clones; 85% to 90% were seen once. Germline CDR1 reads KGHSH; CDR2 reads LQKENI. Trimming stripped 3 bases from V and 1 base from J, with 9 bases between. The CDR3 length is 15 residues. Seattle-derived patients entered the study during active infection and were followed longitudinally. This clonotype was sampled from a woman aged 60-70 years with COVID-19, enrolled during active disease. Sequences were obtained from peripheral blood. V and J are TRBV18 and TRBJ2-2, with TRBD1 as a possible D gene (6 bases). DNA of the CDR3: TGTGCCAGCTCACCGCCGGGACAGAACACCGGGGAGCTGTTTTTT. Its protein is CASSPPGQNTGELFF.